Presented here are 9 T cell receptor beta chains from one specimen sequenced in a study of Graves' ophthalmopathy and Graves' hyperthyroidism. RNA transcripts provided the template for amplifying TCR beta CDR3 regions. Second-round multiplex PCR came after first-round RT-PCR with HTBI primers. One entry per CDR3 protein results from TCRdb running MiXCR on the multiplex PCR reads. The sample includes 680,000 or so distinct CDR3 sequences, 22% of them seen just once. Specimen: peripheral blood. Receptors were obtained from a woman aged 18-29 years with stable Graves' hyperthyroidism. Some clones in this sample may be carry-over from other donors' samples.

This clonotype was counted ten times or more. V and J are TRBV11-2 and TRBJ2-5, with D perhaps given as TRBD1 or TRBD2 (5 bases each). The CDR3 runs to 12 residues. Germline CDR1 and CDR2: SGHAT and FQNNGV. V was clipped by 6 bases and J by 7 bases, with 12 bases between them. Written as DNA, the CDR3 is TGTGCCAGCAGTAGGGGAGTTGGGACCCAGTACTTC. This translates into CASSRGVGTQYF.

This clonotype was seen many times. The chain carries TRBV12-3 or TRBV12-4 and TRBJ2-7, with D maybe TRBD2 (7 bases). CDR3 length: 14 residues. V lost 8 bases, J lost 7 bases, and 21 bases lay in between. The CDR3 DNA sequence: TGTGCCAGCCGGAGGGGGGCGGGGAGGGATGAGCAGTACTTC. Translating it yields CASRRGAGRDEQYF.

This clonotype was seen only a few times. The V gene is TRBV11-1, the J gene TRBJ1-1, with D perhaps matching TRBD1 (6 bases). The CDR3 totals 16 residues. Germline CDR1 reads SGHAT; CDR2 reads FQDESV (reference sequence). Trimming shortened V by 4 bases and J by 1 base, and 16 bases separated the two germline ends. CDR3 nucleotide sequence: TGTGCCAGCAGCTACAGACCGGACAGCCCGAACACTGAAGCTTTCTTT. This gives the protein CASSYRPDSPNTEAFF.

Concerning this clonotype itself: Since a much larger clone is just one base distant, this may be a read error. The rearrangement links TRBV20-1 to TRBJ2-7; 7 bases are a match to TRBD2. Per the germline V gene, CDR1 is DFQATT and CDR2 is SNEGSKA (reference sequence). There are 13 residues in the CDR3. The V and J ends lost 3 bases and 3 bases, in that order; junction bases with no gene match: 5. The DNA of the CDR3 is TGCAGTGCTAGCATAGGGGAGGGCTACGAGCAGTACGTC. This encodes CSASIGEGYEQYV.

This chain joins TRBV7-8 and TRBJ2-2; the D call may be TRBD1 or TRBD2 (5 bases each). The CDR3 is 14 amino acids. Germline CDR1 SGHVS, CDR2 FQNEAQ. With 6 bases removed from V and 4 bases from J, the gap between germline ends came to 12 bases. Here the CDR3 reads CASSSPGPTGELFF. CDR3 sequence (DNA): TGTGCCAGCAGTTCCCCGGGACCCACCGGGGAGCTGTTTTTT.

CDR3: CASSSLVPGPSTEAFF. The CDR3, as DNA: TGCGCCAGCAGCTCATTAGTCCCGGGACCGAGTACTGAAGCTTTCTTT. The gene calls are TRBV5-1 and TRBJ1-1, with a weak D call TRBD1 (5 bases). Trimming took off 3 bases at V and 5 bases at J, with 20 bases between the two ends. Germline values: CDR1 SGHRS, CDR2 YFSETQ. The CDR3 covers 16 residues. Variable domain in full (rest from reference TRBV5-1 and TRBJ1-1): KAGVTQTPRYLIKTRGQQVTLSCSPISGHRSVSWYQQTPGQGLQFLFEYFSETQRNKGNFPGRFSGRQFSNSRSEMNVSTLELGDSALYLCASSSLVPGPSTEAFFGQGTRLTVV.

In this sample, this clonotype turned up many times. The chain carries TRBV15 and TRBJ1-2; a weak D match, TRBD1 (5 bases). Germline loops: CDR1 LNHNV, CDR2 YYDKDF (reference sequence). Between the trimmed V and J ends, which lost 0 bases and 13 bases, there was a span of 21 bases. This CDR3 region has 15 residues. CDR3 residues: CATSRDLNMDTRGTF. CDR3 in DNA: TGTGCCACCAGCAGAGATTTAAATATGGACACTCGGGGCACCTTC.

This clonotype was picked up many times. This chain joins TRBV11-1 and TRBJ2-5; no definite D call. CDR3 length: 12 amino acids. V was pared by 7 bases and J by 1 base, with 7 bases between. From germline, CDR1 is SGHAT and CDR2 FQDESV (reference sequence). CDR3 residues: CASIGPQETQYF. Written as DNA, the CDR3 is TGTGCCAGCATCGGACCCCAAGAGACCCAGTACTTC.

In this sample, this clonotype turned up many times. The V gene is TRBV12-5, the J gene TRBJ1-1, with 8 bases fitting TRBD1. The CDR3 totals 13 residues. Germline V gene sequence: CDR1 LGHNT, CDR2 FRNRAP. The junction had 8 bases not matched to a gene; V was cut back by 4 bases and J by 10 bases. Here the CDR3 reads CASGSGTGPRAFF. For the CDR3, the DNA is TGTGCTAGTGGTTCCGGGACAGGCCCCCGAGCTTTCTTT.